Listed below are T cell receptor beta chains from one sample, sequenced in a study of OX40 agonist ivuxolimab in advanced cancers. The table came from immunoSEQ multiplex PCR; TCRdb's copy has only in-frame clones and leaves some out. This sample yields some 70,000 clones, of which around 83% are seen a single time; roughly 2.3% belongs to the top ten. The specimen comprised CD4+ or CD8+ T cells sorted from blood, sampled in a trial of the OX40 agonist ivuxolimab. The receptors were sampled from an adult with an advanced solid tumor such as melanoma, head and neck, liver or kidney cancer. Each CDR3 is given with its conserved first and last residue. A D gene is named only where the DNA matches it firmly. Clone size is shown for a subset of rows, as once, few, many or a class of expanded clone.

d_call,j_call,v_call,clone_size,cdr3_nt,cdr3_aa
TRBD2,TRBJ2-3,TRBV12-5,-,TGTGCTAGTGGTTGGGTAGCGGGTCCCACAGATACGCAGTATTTT,CASGWVAGPTDTQYF
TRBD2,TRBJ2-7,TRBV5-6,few,TGTGCCAGCAGCTTTTTTTTCCTCCTAGGGCGGGAGGTCGACGAGCAGTACTTC,CASSFFFLLGREVDEQYF
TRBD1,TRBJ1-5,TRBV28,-,TGTGCCAGCAGTTGGGTGGGACAGGGTCTCAATAATCAGCCCCAGCATTTT,CASSWVGQGLNNQPQHF
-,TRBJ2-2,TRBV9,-,TGTGCCAGCAGCGTAGAGCCTAGCTCGAACACCGGGGAGCTGTTTTTT,CASSVEPSSNTGELFF
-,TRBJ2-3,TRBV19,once,TGTGCCAGTTCCTTTGGGGAGTACACAGATACGCAGTATTTT,CASSFGEYTDTQYF
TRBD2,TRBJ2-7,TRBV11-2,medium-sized,TGTGCCAGCAGCTTATTACGCGGGAGGCCCCAGGACTACGAGCAGTACTTC,CASSLLRGRPQDYEQYF
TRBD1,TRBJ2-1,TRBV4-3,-,TGCGCCAGCAGCCAGTTGCGCCCCGGGACAGGGTACAATGAGCAGTTCTTC,CASSQLRPGTGYNEQFF
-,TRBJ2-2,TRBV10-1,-,TGCGCCAGCAGTGAGTCGATAAGTGGGGAGCTGTTTTTT,CASSESISGELFF
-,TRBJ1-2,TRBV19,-,TGTGCCAGTAATACAGGGTTTGGCTACACCTTC,CASNTGFGYTF
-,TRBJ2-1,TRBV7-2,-,TGTGCCAGCAGCTTTGGGGCTTCCACCGTATCGCAGTTCTTC,CASSFGASTVSQFF
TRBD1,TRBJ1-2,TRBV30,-,TGTGCCTGGAGTCGTCCCGAGGGGGCCAAACCAAATGGCTACACCTTC,CAWSRPEGAKPNGYTF
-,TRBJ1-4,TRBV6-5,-,TGTGCCATGCTCTCGGGACATTTAGGTTTTTTT,CAMLSGHLGFF
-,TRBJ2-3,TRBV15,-,TGTGCCACCAGGGACAGCGGCACAGATACGCAGTATTTT,CATRDSGTDTQYF
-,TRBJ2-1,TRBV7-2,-,TGTGCCAGCAGCTTAGATAGATCGTTGAACAATGAGCAGTTCTTC,CASSLDRSLNNEQFF
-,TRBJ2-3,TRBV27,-,TGTGCCAGCAGTTTATTGGGGTCCCTCGCCACAGATACGCAGTATTTT,CASSLLGSLATDTQYF
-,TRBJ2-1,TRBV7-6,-,TGTGCCAGCAGCTTTGGGCAGCTAAGCTCCTACAATGAGCAGTTCTTC,CASSFGQLSSYNEQFF
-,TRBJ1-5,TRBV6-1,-,TGTGCCAGCAGTGAAATCATTGGGGGCGATCAGCCCCAGCATTTT,CASSEIIGGDQPQHF
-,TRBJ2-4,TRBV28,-,TGTGCCAGCAGTTCTGGGGGACTAGCCAAAAACATTCAGTACTTC,CASSSGGLAKNIQYF
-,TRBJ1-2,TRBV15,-,TGTGCCACCAGCAGAGATGTCACAGTGGATGGCTACACCTTC,CATSRDVTVDGYTF
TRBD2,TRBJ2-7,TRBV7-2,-,TGTGCCAGCAGCTTGGCTAGCGGCCTCTCCTACGAGCAGTACTTC,CASSLASGLSYEQYF
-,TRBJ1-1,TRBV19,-,TGTGCCAGTAGTTTCTCAGGGGTAGGGAACACTGAAGCTTTCTTT,CASSFSGVGNTEAFF
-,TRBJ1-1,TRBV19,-,TGTGCCAGTAGCCCAACCGTCGAGAACACTGAAGCTTTCTTT,CASSPTVENTEAFF
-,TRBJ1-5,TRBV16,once,TGTGCCAGCAGCCAATACCGCAGTTCAGGGAATCAGCCCCAGCATTTT,CASSQYRSSGNQPQHF
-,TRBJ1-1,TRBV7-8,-,TGTGCCAGCAGCTTACTCAGGGACACTGAAGCTTTCTTT,CASSLLRDTEAFF
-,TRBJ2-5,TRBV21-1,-,TGTGCCAGCAGCAGATTTCCGGGACAGGGGATTCTGGAGACCCAGTACTTC,CASSRFPGQGILETQYF
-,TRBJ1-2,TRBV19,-,TGTGCCAGTAACCAGGCGTCTAACTATGGCTACACCTTC,CASNQASNYGYTF
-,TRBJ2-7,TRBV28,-,TGTGCCAGCAGTTTCGCCACAGTCCTTTCCTACGAGCAGTACTTC,CASSFATVLSYEQYF
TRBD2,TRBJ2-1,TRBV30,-,TGTGCCTGGAGTCAAAAAGGACTAGCGGGAGCACTTCAGTTCTTC,CAWSQKGLAGALQFF